The 32 T cell receptor beta chains below all came from one sample that was sequenced in a study of blood T cell repertoires in COVID-19. Method: immunoSEQ multiplex PCR; TCRdb's copy keeps in-frame clones and lacks some. The sample has approximately 300,000 clones; nearly 90% are singletons. The sequenced sample consisted of peripheral blood. These receptors came from a middle-aged woman with COVID-19, enrolled during active disease.

V usage is TRBV18 and J usage is TRBJ1-6; 9 nucleotides agree with TRBD1. J gave up 8 bases and V 5 bases, and 4 bases lay outside the gene matches. The CDR3 is 14 amino acids. CDR1 is KGHSH and CDR2 is LQKENI in the germline V gene. The CDR3 nucleotides read TGTGCCAGCTCAGGACAGGGGACGGATTCACCCCTCCACTTT. It encodes CASSGQGTDSPLHF.

The chain carries TRBV29-1 and TRBJ1-1, with TRBD1 matching over 7 bases. J was trimmed by 5 bases and V by 7 bases; bases with no gene match: 7. Germline V gene data show CDR1 as SQVTM and CDR2 as ANQGSEA. The CDR3 loop spans 12 amino acids. The CDR3 here is CSAGQSGTEAFF. CDR3 bases: TGCAGCGCGGGACAGTCGGGGACTGAAGCTTTCTTT.

Turning to this clone: The same CDR3 also results from other DNA sequences found in this sample. The CDR3 region is CASSQEGRGQPQHF. CDR3 DNA sequence: TGTGCCAGCAGCCAAGAGGGTAGGGGACAGCCCCAGCATTTT. This rearrangement joins TRBV3-1 (or the pseudogene TRBV3-2) to TRBJ1-5; the D gene is possibly TRBD1 (5 bases). CDR1 and CDR2 (germline): LGHDT, YNNKEL (reference sequence). CDR3 length: 14 residues. Between the trimmed V and J ends, which lost 0 bases and 7 bases, there was a span of 10 bases.

The genes are TRBV7-9 and TRBJ1-5, with D possibly being TRBD1 (5 bases). Per the germline V gene, CDR1 is SEHNR and CDR2 is FQNEAQ (reference sequence). The CDR3 has 16 residues. The V end was cut by 1 base, the J end by 3 bases, with 13 bases between. Here the CDR3 reads CASSLGQGLANQPQHF. In DNA form, the CDR3 reads TGTGCCAGCAGCTTAGGCCAGGGATTAGCCAATCAGCCCCAGCATTTT.

V gene TRBV19 combines with J gene TRBJ1-5, with TRBD1 identical over 9 bases. The CDR3 is made up of 15 amino acids. The V segment lost 3 bases and the J segment 6 bases; nucleotides outside the gene matches: 6. CDR1 and CDR2 (germline): LNHDA, SQIVND (reference sequence). The CDR3 DNA reads TGTGCCAGTAGTATCCAACAGGGGGCCGGTCAGCCCCAGCATTTT. This encodes CASSIQQGAGQPQHF.

This chain joins TRBV2 and TRBJ1-4; 8 nucleotides match TRBD1. Germline-derived CDR1 and CDR2 are SNHLY and FYNNEI. This CDR3 has 16 amino acids. Germline trimming cut 6 bases from V and 0 bases from J; bases unmatched to any gene: 6. The DNA of the CDR3 is TGTGCCAGCAGGGACAGGGCCACTTCAACTAATGAAAAACTGTTTTTT. Its translation: CASRDRATSTNEKLFF. Supplemented by reference TRBV2 and TRBJ1-4, the full variable domain reads EPEVTQTPSHQVTQMGQEVILRCVPISNHLYFYWYRQILGQKVEFLVSFYNNEISEKSEIFDDQFSVERPDGSNFTLKIRSTKLEDSAMYFCASRDRATSTNEKLFFGSGTQLSVL.

The chain is built from TRBV13 and TRBJ1-1; no clear D gene. Trimming took 5 bases from V and 4 from J, leaving 17 bases between them. Looked up from germline, CDR1 is PRHDT and CDR2 is FYEKMQ (reference sequence). The CDR3 covers 15 residues. The CDR3 DNA is TGTGCCAGCAGCCCCCTGAGGCACGACCGCACTGAAGCTTTCTTT. It codes for CASSPLRHDRTEAFF.

The chain is built from TRBV18 and TRBJ2-7, with TRBD2 matching over 7 bases. After removal of 3 bases from V and 4 bases from J, the junction contained 9 bases not matched to a gene. This CDR3 region has 15 residues. Germline CDR1 KGHSH, CDR2 LQKENI. The CDR3 reads CASSPLPGGSYEQYF. CDR3 DNA sequence: TGTGCCAGCTCACCTTTACCGGGGGGATCGTACGAGCAGTACTTC.

This CDR3 is CASSWARGQETQYF. CDR3 coding DNA: TGTGCCAGCAGCTGGGCCAGGGGGCAAGAGACCCAGTACTTC. V and J are TRBV7-2 and TRBJ2-5; 7 bases fit TRBD1. With V trimmed by 4 bases and J by 2 bases, 4 bases remained unmatched. This CDR3 comprises 14 residues. Germline loops: CDR1 SGHTA, CDR2 FQGNSA.

CDR3 sequence (DNA): TGTGCCAGCAGCTTCGGGGCTAGCGGGGGGGCCAGGGAGACCCAGTACTTC. Translating gives CASSFGASGGARETQYF. The genes are TRBV11-2 and TRBJ2-5; 12 bases are a match to TRBD2. CDR3 length: 17 amino acids. Germline trimming cut 3 bases from V and 5 bases from J; bases unmatched to any gene: 10. Germline V gives CDR1 SGHAT, CDR2 FQNNGV. Full variable domain (rest looked up from reference TRBV11-2 and TRBJ2-5): EAGVAQSPRYKIIEKRQSVAFWCNPISGHATLYWYQQILGQGPKLLIQFQNNGVVDDSQLPKDRFSAERLKGVDSTLKIQPAKLEDSAVYLCASSFGASGGARETQYFGPGTRLLVL.

The chain carries TRBV7-2 and TRBJ2-1; 7 bases fit TRBD1. This CDR3 region has 14 residues. The junction had 9 bases not matched to a gene; V was cut back by 5 bases and J by 8 bases. The germline CDR1 and CDR2 sequences are SGHTA and FQGNSA. CDR3 DNA: TGTGCCAGCAGCGCCCAGACAGGGTTCGATGAGCAGTTCTTC. Encoded protein: CASSAQTGFDEQFF. Looking up the rest from reference TRBV7-2 and TRBJ2-1 gives the full variable domain: GAGVSQSPSNKVTEKGKDVELRCDPISGHTALYWYRQSLGQGLEFLIYFQGNSAPDKSGLPSDRFSAERTGGSVSTLTIQRTQQEDSAVYLCASSAQTGFDEQFFGPGTRLTVL.

The chain uses TRBV27 and TRBJ2-1; TRBD1 aligns across 8 bases. Germline loops: CDR1 MNHEY, CDR2 SMNVEV (reference sequence). CDR3 size: 18 residues. V gave up 5 bases and J gave up 0 bases; unmatched junction bases: 12. For the CDR3, the DNA is TGTGCCAGCAGTAAGTATGGACAGGGAAGGTTCTCCTACAATGAGCAGTTCTTC. Its protein product is CASSKYGQGRFSYNEQFF.

In DNA form, the CDR3 reads TGTGCCACCAGCAGAGATCCCCGCAGGGGCGCGGAGTCCTACAATGAGCAGTTCTTC. This codes for CATSRDPRRGAESYNEQFF. The rearrangement joins TRBV15 to TRBJ2-1; D perhaps matches TRBD1 (6 bases). The V and J ends lost 0 bases and 1 base respectively, with 19 bases between them. Looked up from germline, CDR1 is LNHNV and CDR2 is YYDKDF (reference sequence). The CDR3 is 19 residues long. The full variable domain, with the rest looked up from reference TRBV15 and TRBJ2-1, is DAMVIQNPRYQVTQFGKPVTLSCSQTLNHNVMYWYQQKSSQAPKLLFHYYDKDFNNEADTPDNFQSRRPNTSFCFLDIRSPGLGDTAMYLCATSRDPRRGAESYNEQFFGPGTRLTVL.

The chain recombines TRBV27 with TRBJ2-5; 8 positions agree with TRBD2. Germline V gives CDR1 MNHEY, CDR2 SMNVEV (reference sequence). This CDR3 has 13 residues. Trimming took 6 bases from V and 4 from J; bases not matched to a gene: 4. CDR3 loop: CASSPRGVETQYF. As DNA, the CDR3 is TGTGCCAGCAGCCCGCGGGGGGTAGAGACCCAGTACTTC.

V usage is TRBV6-5 and J usage is TRBJ1-4; D uncertain. The CDR3 totals 14 residues. CDR1 and CDR2 (germline): MNHEY, SVGAGI. V was shortened by 1 base and J by 8 bases, with 11 bases between the two germline ends. The chain's CDR3 is CASSYFGEGEKLFF. In nucleotides, the CDR3 is TGTGCCAGCAGTTACTTCGGGGAAGGGGAAAAACTGTTTTTT.

As for this clone: This specimen includes other DNA sequences encoding the same CDR3. J is TRBJ2-2 and V is TRBV28; D is possibly TRBD1 (6 bases). Germline CDR1 is MDHEN and CDR2 is SYDVKM. The germline V and J ends were trimmed by 4 bases and 1 base, with 7 bases remaining between them. The CDR3 spans 14 residues. CDR3 nucleotides: TGTGCCAGCAGTTGGGGACAGAACACCGGGGAGCTGTTTTTT. It translates to CASSWGQNTGELFF.

The chain employs TRBV6-6 and TRBJ2-1; D is unresolved. Looked up from germline, CDR1 is MNHNY and CDR2 is SVGAGI (reference sequence). The CDR3 sequence is 11 residues long. With 4 bases removed from V and 7 bases from J, the gap between germline ends came to 5 bases. CDR3 sequence: CASSLQNEQFF. For the CDR3, the DNA is TGTGCCAGCAGTTTACAGAATGAGCAGTTCTTC.

The chain links TRBV5-1 to TRBJ1-4; TRBD1 might be the D (6 bases). Germline loops: CDR1 SGHRS, CDR2 YFSETQ. The V and J ends lost 6 bases and 4 bases respectively, with 19 bases between them. This CDR3 contains 16 residues. CDR3 sequence: CASKPGQTLLNEKLFF. For the CDR3, the DNA is TGCGCCAGCAAACCGGGACAAACCCTCCTTAATGAAAAACTGTTTTTT.

A note on this clone: This CDR3 is also generated by other DNA sequences in the sample. The chain is built from TRBV6-5 and TRBJ2-1, with 10 bases that match TRBD1. J was trimmed by 7 bases and V by 6 bases; bases with no gene match: 0. CDR3 length: 12 residues. Per the germline V gene, CDR1 is MNHEY and CDR2 is SVGAGI. CDR3 nucleotide sequence: TGTGCCAGCAGGGACAGGGGGAATGAGCAGTTCTTC. The encoded protein is CASRDRGNEQFF.

The V gene is TRBV7-9, the J gene TRBJ2-1, with 10 bases that match TRBD2. CDR1 is SEHNR, CDR2 FQNEAQ, per germline (reference sequence). There are 16 residues in the CDR3. V dropped 5 bases and J dropped 6; count of bases not matched to a gene: 10. The CDR3 here is CASSPLRSGRANEQFF. In DNA, the CDR3 is TGTGCCAGCAGCCCCCTTCGGAGCGGGAGGGCCAATGAGCAGTTCTTC.

The chain uses TRBV5-1 and TRBJ1-3; maybe TRBD1 (5 bases). The CDR3 is 16 residues long. The ends were cut back, 0 bases at V and 0 bases at J, with 10 bases in the middle. Germline values: CDR1 SGHRS, CDR2 YFSETQ. CDR3 amino acids: CASSLVQGRSGNTIYF. Written as DNA, the CDR3 is TGCGCCAGCAGCTTGGTCCAGGGCCGCTCTGGAAACACCATATATTTT.

CDR3 loop: CASSYQGLTEAFF. DNA of the CDR3: TGTGCCAGCAGTTACCAGGGGCTCACTGAAGCTTTCTTT. V and J are TRBV6-2 or TRBV6-3 and TRBJ1-1, with D perhaps TRBD1 (6 bases). V gave up 2 bases and J gave up 4 bases, with 8 bases separating them. The V gene's germline CDR1 is MNHEY and CDR2 SVGEGT. CDR3 length: 13 residues.

The rearrangement joins TRBV27 to TRBJ1-1; 10 bases line up with TRBD1. Per germline, CDR1 MNHEY and CDR2 SMNVEV (reference sequence). CDR3 length: 15 amino acids. V shed 4 bases and J 4 bases; nucleotides not matched to a gene: 6. The CDR3 DNA sequence: TGTGCCAGCAGTTCGAGACAGGGGGCGTCCACTGAAGCTTTCTTT. Protein sequence: CASSSRQGASTEAFF.

The J gene is TRBJ2-3, the V gene TRBV28; D is unclear. Per germline, CDR1 MDHEN and CDR2 SYDVKM. This CDR3 comprises 12 residues. Between the trimmed V and J ends, which lost 6 bases and 1 base, there was a span of 5 bases. CDR3 bases: TGTGCCAGCAGGGCAGGCACAGATACGCAGTATTTT. Protein sequence: CASRAGTDTQYF.

V usage is TRBV10-3 and J usage is TRBJ1-6; D call uncertain. V lost 6 bases and J 8 bases, leaving 14 bases between the germline ends. The CDR3 totals 14 residues. Germline V lookup: CDR1 ENHRY, CDR2 SYGVKD. As DNA, the CDR3 is TGTGCCATCAGCGCAAGGAGTATAGATTCACCCCTCCACTTT. This sequence encodes CAISARSIDSPLHF.

DNA for the CDR3: TGTGCCAGCAGTGGGCAGGGAAGGGAAAAACTGTTTTTT. It encodes CASSGQGREKLFF. The V call is TRBV2, the J call TRBJ1-4; a weak D match, TRBD1 (5 bases). The CDR3 is made up of 13 amino acids. Trimming stripped 4 bases from V and 8 bases from J, with 11 bases between. Germline CDR1 reads SNHLY; CDR2 reads FYNNEI. The variable domain in full, completed from reference TRBV2 and TRBJ1-4, reads EPEVTQTPSHQVTQMGQEVILRCVPISNHLYFYWYRQILGQKVEFLVSFYNNEISEKSEIFDDQFSVERPDGSNFTLKIRSTKLEDSAMYFCASSGQGREKLFFGSGTQLSVL.

The chain combines TRBV12-3 or TRBV12-4 with TRBJ1-6; possibly TRBD1 for D (5 bases). The CDR3 has 11 amino acids. V lost 7 bases, J lost 14 bases, and 12 bases lay in between. The CDR3, as DNA: TGTGCCAGCACCGGTGGGGCATCCCTCCACTTT. It is translated as CASTGGASLHF.

The V gene is TRBV6-2 or TRBV6-3, the J gene TRBJ1-5; no clear D gene. Looked up from germline, CDR1 is MNHEY and CDR2 is SVGEGT. The ends were cut back, 0 bases at V and 5 bases at J, with 11 bases in the middle. This CDR3 has 15 amino acids. CDR3 DNA: TGTGCCAGCAGTTACTCGTGGGAGATCCATCAGCCCCAGCATTTT. As protein: CASSYSWEIHQPQHF.

The V call is TRBV11-1, the J call TRBJ2-7; TRBD1 agrees at 7 bases. V shed 4 bases and J 3 bases; nucleotides not matched to a gene: 6. Germline values: CDR1 SGHAT, CDR2 FQDESV (reference sequence). The length of the CDR3 is 14 residues. The CDR3 sequence is CASSSLDRVYEQYF. The CDR3 region has the DNA TGTGCCAGCAGCTCATTAGACAGGGTCTACGAGCAGTACTTC.

The count of this clone is one. This chain uses TRBV28 with TRBJ2-5; TRBD1 agrees at 11 bases. Germline V gene lookup returns CDR1 MDHEN and CDR2 SYDVKM. J lost 4 bases, V lost 4 bases, and 5 bases had no gene match. There are 15 residues in the CDR3. The CDR3 region has the DNA TGTGCCAGCAGTTCTACCGGGACAGGGGGAGAGACCCAGTACTTC. Encoded protein: CASSSTGTGGETQYF.

The CDR3 DNA reads TGCGCCAGCAGCTTGGATCCTAGCGGGGGCTTCGCGAACACCGGGGAGCTGTTTTTT. Protein sequence: CASSLDPSGGFANTGELFF. The V call is TRBV5-1, the J call TRBJ2-2; 10 bases are a match to TRBD2. The CDR3 consists of 19 residues. In germline, CDR1 is SGHRS, CDR2 YFSETQ. J lost 0 bases, V lost 0 bases, and 8 bases had no gene match.

The rearrangement links TRBV4-3 to TRBJ2-7; a weak D match, TRBD1 (5 bases). There are 14 residues in the CDR3. Germline V gene lookup returns CDR1 LGHNA and CDR2 YSLEER. V was clipped by 4 bases and J by 3 bases, with 13 bases between them. CDR3 sequence (DNA): TGCGCCAGCAGCCGGACATACTCAAACTACGAGCAGTACTTC. This translates into CASSRTYSNYEQYF.